This TCR beta chain is drawn from a study of blood T cell repertoires in COVID-19. Using immunoSEQ multiplex PCR, the repertoire was profiled, and TCRdb retains in-frame clones only, with some absent. The table shows 110,000 to 150,000 clones, with approximately 85% occurring only once. Trimming stripped 2 bases from V and 2 bases from J, with 12 bases between. The CDR3 is 15 residues long. Germline V lookup: CDR1 MNHEY, CDR2 SMNVEV (reference sequence). The chain employs TRBV27 and TRBJ1-1; a weak D match, TRBD1 (5 bases). This sequence originates from a man over 45 with acute or convalescent COVID-19. The sample consisted of peripheral blood. CDR3 coding DNA: TGTGCCAGCAGTTTAATTTACGGGGGAAACACTGAAGCTTTCTTT. As protein: CASSLIYGGNTEAFF.